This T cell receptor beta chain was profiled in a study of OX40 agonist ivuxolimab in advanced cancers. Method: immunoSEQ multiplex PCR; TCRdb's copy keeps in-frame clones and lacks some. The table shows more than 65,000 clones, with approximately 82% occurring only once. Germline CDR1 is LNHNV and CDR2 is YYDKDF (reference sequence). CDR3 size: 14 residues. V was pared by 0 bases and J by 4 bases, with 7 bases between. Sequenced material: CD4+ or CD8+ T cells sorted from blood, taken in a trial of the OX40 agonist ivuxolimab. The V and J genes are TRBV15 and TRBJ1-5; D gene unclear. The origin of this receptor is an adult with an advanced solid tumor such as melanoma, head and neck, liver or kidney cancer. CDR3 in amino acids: CATSRDQLNQPQHF. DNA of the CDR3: TGTGCCACCAGCAGAGACCAGCTTAATCAGCCCCAGCATTTT.